This T cell receptor beta chain was found in a study of vaccination and CD4 T cells after COVID-19. As regards this clonotype: The antigen is undetermined.

With V trimmed by 4 bases and J by 4 bases, 4 bases remained unmatched. CDR1 is MDHEN, CDR2 SYDVKM, per germline. The CDR3 is 16 amino acids. With the Oncomine TCR Beta short-read assay, DNA from cultured CD4+ T cells was sequenced. TCRdb fed the PCR reads into MiXCR, producing one record per CDR3 protein. The repertoire holds about 25,000 distinct CDR3 sequences, 28% seen once, with under 8.5% in the top ten. Time point indicated: late sampling 161 to 241 days after vaccination in a few convalescent patients. Treatment meaning: approximately 9-day PBMC culture with coronavirus spike peptide pools or control peptides (ViraFEST assay). Every positive PCR date fell between March and December 2020, earlier than the US Alpha, Beta and Delta variants.

The TCR sequence derives from a human donor who had recovered from COVID-19. This sample comprised CD4+ T cells from blood, cultured in vitro, obtained about 7 months after SARS-CoV-2 vaccination. This chain uses TRBV28 with TRBJ2-5, with 15 bases that match TRBD2. Written as DNA, the CDR3 is TGTGCCAGCAGTTGGGGACTAGCGGGAGGTTTAGAGACCCAGTACTTC. Translating it yields CASSWGLAGGLETQYF.